Below, 23 T cell receptor beta chains from the same sample are listed, as sequenced in a study of blood T cell repertoires in COVID-19. Profiling relied on immunoSEQ multiplex PCR, and the TCRdb table lists in-frame clones only, not all of them. The table includes about 210,000 clones, around 91% detected once. Material for sequencing was peripheral blood. These receptors were taken from a woman in her thirties or forties with acute or convalescent COVID-19.

This clone is a singleton in its sample. The chain combines TRBV20-1 with TRBJ2-2; D possibly corresponds to TRBD2 (6 bases). The V gene's germline CDR1 is DFQATT and CDR2 SNEGSKA (reference sequence). Trimming took 3 bases from V and 3 from J, leaving 11 bases between them. This CDR3 is built from 14 residues. The CDR3 region has the DNA TGCAGTGCTAGTGGGAGGTTTGACACCGGGGAGCTGTTTTTT. It is translated as CSASGRFDTGELFF.

As to this clone: The germline gene is not matched at one end of the junction; a read error may be the cause. The V gene is TRBV4-1, the J gene TRBJ2-1; TRBD2 aligns across 7 bases. The CDR3 runs to 12 residues. The germline gives CDR1 MGHRA, CDR2 YSYEKL. The CDR3 sequence: CASSQVGGVRVF. In DNA, the CDR3 is TGCGCCAGCAGCCAAGTTGGGGGGGTACGGGTCTTC.

The chain couples TRBV18 to TRBJ1-4; 7 nucleotides align to TRBD1. This CDR3 contains 16 residues. In germline, CDR1 is KGHSH, CDR2 LQKENI. With V trimmed by 3 bases and J by 4 bases, 8 bases remained unmatched. CDR3 nucleotides: TGTGCCAGCTCACCTTCCCGACAGGGCCTTAATGAAAAACTGTTTTTT. This sequence encodes CASSPSRQGLNEKLFF.

The count of this clone is one. This chain joins TRBV7-2 and TRBJ1-5, with D perhaps TRBD1 (5 bases). The germline gives CDR1 SGHTA, CDR2 FQGNSA. Trimming took 5 bases from V and 0 from J, leaving 11 bases between them. The CDR3 sequence is 15 residues long. CDR3 bases: TGTGCCAGCAGCCTCGGACATTCTAGCAATCAGCCCCAGCATTTT. This translates into CASSLGHSSNQPQHF.

This clone was observed once. The J gene is TRBJ2-2, the V gene TRBV5-1; TRBD1 matches 7 bases. Germline lookup yields CDR1 SGHRS and CDR2 YFSETQ. The CDR3 runs 16 residues. With V trimmed by 3 bases and J by 2 bases, 7 bases remained unmatched. The CDR3 region is CASSSTYRGNTGELFF. Written as DNA, the CDR3 is TGCGCCAGCAGCTCAACTTACAGGGGTAACACCGGGGAGCTGTTTTTT.

This chain joins TRBV5-1 and TRBJ2-3; D is perhaps TRBD1 (5 bases). The CDR3 totals 14 residues. Germline V gene sequence: CDR1 SGHRS, CDR2 YFSETQ. Trimming cost V 2 bases and J 2 bases, with 9 bases left between them. CDR3 residues: CASSLQATTDTQYF. For the CDR3, the DNA is TGCGCCAGCAGCTTACAGGCTACCACAGATACGCAGTATTTT.

J is TRBJ2-1 and V is TRBV5-1, with D maybe TRBD2 (5 bases). Germline lookup yields CDR1 SGHRS and CDR2 YFSETQ. The V end lost 4 bases, the J end lost 3 bases, and 8 bases lay between the germline ends. The CDR3 is 13 amino acids. For the CDR3, the DNA is TGCGCCAGCAGCCAACGGGGCTACAATGAGCAGTTCTTC. The encoded protein is CASSQRGYNEQFF. Using reference TRBV5-1 and TRBJ2-1 for the parts outside the CDR3, the full variable domain is KAGVTQTPRYLIKTRGQQVTLSCSPISGHRSVSWYQQTPGQGLQFLFEYFSETQRNKGNFPGRFSGRQFSNSRSEMNVSTLELGDSALYLCASSQRGYNEQFFGPGTRLTVL.

V and J are TRBV2 and TRBJ2-3, with 7 bases lining up with TRBD2. Unmatched junction bases numbered 11, after V lost 6 bases and J lost 2 bases. The CDR3 sequence is 16 residues long. Germline V CDR1 and CDR2: SNHLY, FYNNEI. The CDR3 bases are TGTGCCAGCAGCCGAATGGCTAGCGGCAACACAGATACGCAGTATTTT. Translated: CASSRMASGNTDTQYF. The whole variable domain, filled in from reference TRBV2 and TRBJ2-3, reads EPEVTQTPSHQVTQMGQEVILRCVPISNHLYFYWYRQILGQKVEFLVSFYNNEISEKSEIFDDQFSVERPDGSNFTLKIRSTKLEDSAMYFCASSRMASGNTDTQYFGPGTRLTVL.

V gene TRBV19 combines with J gene TRBJ2-3; 7 bases fit TRBD2. Looked up from germline, CDR1 is LNHDA and CDR2 is SQIVND (reference sequence). The CDR3 extends over 15 amino acids. Losses at the gene ends were 5 bases for V and 3 bases for J; bases not matched to a gene: 8. This CDR3 is CASSPGGFRTDTQYF. In DNA, the CDR3 is TGTGCCAGTAGTCCCGGGGGGTTCAGGACAGATACGCAGTATTTT.

V usage is TRBV5-1 and J usage is TRBJ1-4; TRBD1 aligns across 7 bases. In germline, CDR1 is SGHRS, CDR2 YFSETQ. The CDR3 loop spans 16 amino acids. Trimming took 2 bases from V and 8 from J; bases not matched to a gene: 12. Written as DNA, the CDR3 is TGCGCCAGCAGCTTCCATGCCGGAGGGGGCGGAGAAAAACTGTTTTTT. It codes for CASSFHAGGGGEKLFF.

V and J are TRBV5-5 and TRBJ1-1; TRBD1 might be the D (5 bases). Trimming stripped 7 bases from V and 0 bases from J, with 22 bases between. The V gene's germline CDR1 is SGHKS and CDR2 YYEKEE (reference sequence). The CDR3 is made up of 17 amino acids. CDR3 sequence: CASFPRARGTMNTEAFF. The CDR3 region has the DNA TGTGCCAGCTTCCCACGGGCAAGGGGCACCATGAACACTGAAGCTTTCTTT. Based on the CDR3 plus reference TRBV5-5 and TRBJ1-1, the full variable domain is DAGVTQSPTHLIKTRGQQVTLRCSPISGHKSVSWYQQVLGQGPQFIFQYYEKEERGRGNFPDRFSARQFPNYSSELNVNALLLGDSALYLCASFPRARGTMNTEAFFGQGTRLTVV.

The chain uses TRBV5-6 and TRBJ2-7; possible D gene TRBD2, 5 bases. Germline V gene lookup returns CDR1 SGHDT and CDR2 YYEEEE. V lost 3 bases to trimming and J lost 3 bases, with 19 bases between them. CDR3 length: 16 residues. The CDR3 sequence is CASSSTTRGFGYEQYV. CDR3 coding DNA: TGTGCCAGCAGCTCGACCACTAGAGGCTTTGGCTACGAGCAGTACGTC.

This clone showed up just once. The chain recombines TRBV11-2 with TRBJ2-3; D gene uncertain. This CDR3 spans 14 amino acids. Germline V lookup: CDR1 SGHAT, CDR2 FQNNGV. V lost 2 bases and J 7 bases, leaving 13 bases between the germline ends. This CDR3 reads CASSLPTKPYTQYF. CDR3 nucleotides: TGTGCCAGCAGCTTACCTACGAAACCATATACGCAGTATTTT.

The J gene is TRBJ1-2, the V gene TRBV2; D is unclear. Germline V gives CDR1 SNHLY, CDR2 FYNNEI. Between the trimmed V and J ends, which lost 4 bases and 0 bases, there was a span of 12 bases. The CDR3 extends over 15 amino acids. The CDR3 protein is CASSVSRQANYGYTF. The CDR3 DNA follows: TGTGCCAGCAGTGTGTCACGACAAGCTAACTATGGCTACACCTTC.

The chain combines TRBV11-2 with TRBJ1-2; 7 positions match TRBD1. V was pared by 1 base and J by 6 bases, with 5 bases of the junction left unmatched. This CDR3 has 14 residues. Germline CDR1 SGHAT, CDR2 FQNNGV. Here the CDR3 DNA reads TGTGCCAGCAGCTTAGGTTGGCAGGGGGATGGCTACACCTTC. The encoded protein is CASSLGWQGDGYTF.

In nucleotides, the CDR3 is TGTGCCAGCAGCCGATCGGCCGCGGGGGATACGGCAGATACGCAGTATTTT. It is translated as CASSRSAAGDTADTQYF. J is TRBJ2-3 and V is TRBV7-7, with 7 bases aligning to TRBD2. After removal of 5 bases from V and 4 bases from J, the junction contained 15 bases not matched to a gene. The V gene's germline CDR1 is SSHAT and CDR2 FNYEAQ (reference sequence). The CDR3 length is 17 residues.

This chain joins TRBV10-3 and TRBJ1-3; 10 bases align to TRBD1. Trimming cost V 3 bases and J 1 base; bases outside gene matches: 12. The V gene's germline CDR1 is ENHRY and CDR2 SYGVKD. The CDR3 loop spans 19 amino acids. The CDR3 loop reads CAISDLTMDRGRSGNTIYF. CDR3 bases: TGTGCCATCAGTGACCTTACTATGGACAGGGGGAGATCTGGAAACACCATATATTTT.

This clone appeared once. CDR3 in DNA: TGTGCCGGATTACGACAGGGGACCCCCTACTACGAGCAGTACGTC. Amino acid sequence: CAGLRQGTPYYEQYV. This chain joins TRBV21-1 and TRBJ2-7; no DNA check was done on the table's D call, TRBD1. TRBV21-1 constitutes a pseudogene. The CDR3 contains 15 residues.

The chain recombines TRBV29-1 with TRBJ1-2, with TRBD1 as a possible D gene (5 bases). The V and J ends lost 0 bases and 2 bases respectively, with 19 bases between them. This CDR3 has 17 residues. CDR1 is SQVTM and CDR2 is ANQGSEA in the germline V gene. As DNA, the CDR3 is TGCAGCGTTGAAGATCTGAGGCGGGGGATGTTAAACTATGGCTACACCTTC. Amino acid sequence: CSVEDLRRGMLNYGYTF.

V is TRBV6-5 and J is TRBJ1-6; 10 nucleotides match TRBD1. CDR3 length equals 15 residues. Germline lookup yields CDR1 MNHEY and CDR2 SVGAGI. Germline trimming cut 7 bases from V and 9 bases from J; bases unmatched to any gene: 9. This CDR3 reads CASTLIRQGASPLHF. CDR3 DNA sequence: TGTGCCAGCACTCTTATACGACAGGGGGCTTCACCCCTCCACTTT.

The chain combines TRBV2 with TRBJ1-1; D is perhaps TRBD1 (5 bases). Germline V lookup: CDR1 SNHLY, CDR2 FYNNEI. This CDR3 contains 14 residues. Trimming pared 2 bases from V and 1 base from J, leaving 8 bases between. In DNA, the CDR3 is TGTGCCAGCAGTGAAACAGGAAGGAACACTGAAGCTTTCTTT. Translation: CASSETGRNTEAFF.

J is TRBJ2-1 and V is TRBV7-2; 9 nucleotides agree with TRBD2. V lost 5 bases and J lost 0; bases outside the gene matches: 14. The CDR3 contains 19 residues. Germline values: CDR1 SGHTA, CDR2 FQGNSA. CDR3 residues: CASSTRTSVLLSSYNEQFF. DNA for the CDR3: TGTGCCAGCAGCACCCGGACTAGCGTGCTGCTCAGCTCCTACAATGAGCAGTTCTTC.

The rearrangement links TRBV9 to TRBJ1-1; 7 nucleotides line up with TRBD1. V shed 3 bases, J shed 1 base, and the junction held 6 bases outside the gene matches. This CDR3 is 15 amino acids long. The germline CDR1 and CDR2 sequences are SGDLS and YYNGEE. The CDR3 loop reads CASSAEGAPNTEAFF. The CDR3 DNA reads TGTGCCAGCAGCGCCGAGGGGGCGCCGAACACTGAAGCTTTCTTT.